Following are 14 T cell receptor beta chains from one sample sequenced in a study of Ad26.COV2.S vaccination and SARS-CoV-2 variants (dated by TCRdb to about 2021). The library was generated by the immunoSEQ multiplex PCR assay. Entries here come from immuneACCESS through TCRdb and include only in-frame sequences with V and J called. Some clones fail to appear in such tables; in the studies checked, an unresolved V gene covers under half of the shortfall, and the cause of the remainder is unknown. This sample has approximately 340,000 clones in its table, and about 90% of those were observed once. Around 4% of the sample belongs to the ten largest clones. The label giving this sample's time point can be read as: individuals recovered from natural SARS-CoV-2 infection. The source material was peripheral blood, sampled after recovery from COVID-19. Receptors originate from a human donor who had recovered from COVID-19.

This sequence joins TRBV7-9 and TRBJ2-7; no clear D gene. The CDR3 totals 10 residues. V was shortened by 5 bases and J by 3 bases, with 2 bases between the two germline ends. Per germline, CDR1 SEHNR and CDR2 FQNEAQ (reference sequence). The CDR3 DNA sequence: TGTGCCAGCAGCGGCTACGAGCAGTACTTC. Translated, it gives CASSGYEQYF.

This chain uses TRBV18 with TRBJ2-1, with 11 bases lining up with TRBD2. Trimming took 0 bases from V and 0 from J; bases not matched to a gene: 7. Germline values: CDR1 KGHSH, CDR2 LQKENI. The CDR3 is made up of 19 amino acids. The CDR3 region has the DNA TGTGCCAGCTCACCACCCCGACTAGCGGGGACAAGCTCCTACAATGAGCAGTTCTTC. Encoded protein: CASSPPRLAGTSSYNEQFF.

The V and J genes are TRBV7-2 and TRBJ2-1; 9 bases agree with TRBD1. The V and J ends lost 2 bases and 4 bases, in that order; junction bases with no gene match: 3. CDR3 size: 15 residues. Germline V gene sequence: CDR1 SGHTA, CDR2 FQGNSA. DNA of the CDR3: TGTGCCAGCAGCTTACGGACAGGGGTATACAATGAGCAGTTCTTC. Its protein is CASSLRTGVYNEQFF.

The rearrangement joins TRBV4-3 to TRBJ1-2; D gene uncertain. Trimming left V 2 bases short and J 7 bases short, with 26 bases between. The germline V gene encodes CDR1 LGHNA and CDR2 YSLEER. This CDR3 has 18 residues. The CDR3 region is CASSQSTLALEAAIGYTF. The CDR3 nucleotides read TGCGCCAGCAGCCAATCCACCCTCGCCTTGGAGGCGGCAATTGGCTACACCTTC.

The rearrangement joins TRBV27 to TRBJ2-3, with D possibly being TRBD1 (5 bases). Germline V gene sequence: CDR1 MNHEY, CDR2 SMNVEV (reference sequence). This CDR3 is 17 amino acids long. V lost 2 bases to trimming and J lost 1 base, with 16 bases between them. The CDR3 bases are TGTGCCAGCAGTTTAAGTAAGGGGTTCATGGGCACAGATACGCAGTATTTT. Its protein is CASSLSKGFMGTDTQYF.

The V gene is TRBV10-3, the J gene TRBJ1-1, with D tentatively TRBD1 (5 bases). Germline CDR1 is ENHRY and CDR2 is SYGVKD. This CDR3 comprises 13 residues. Trimming pared 5 bases from V and 4 bases from J, leaving 11 bases between. For the CDR3, the DNA is TGTGCCATCAGTCGGGGCCAAGTCACTGAAGCTTTCTTT. Protein sequence: CAISRGQVTEAFF.

V is TRBV5-1 and J is TRBJ2-1; a weak D match, TRBD1 (6 bases). V was pared by 1 base and J by 5 bases, with 13 bases between. Germline V gene lookup returns CDR1 SGHRS and CDR2 YFSETQ. The CDR3 is made up of 15 amino acids. The CDR3 region has the DNA TGCGCCAGCAGCTTGAGTGTCGGGACAAACAATGAGCAGTTCTTC. This encodes CASSLSVGTNNEQFF. Complete variable domain (other parts from reference TRBV5-1 and TRBJ2-1): KAGVTQTPRYLIKTRGQQVTLSCSPISGHRSVSWYQQTPGQGLQFLFEYFSETQRNKGNFPGRFSGRQFSNSRSEMNVSTLELGDSALYLCASSLSVGTNNEQFFGPGTRLTVL.

In DNA, the CDR3 is TGTGCCAGCAGCTTGTTACAGGGCCCCTACGAGCAGTACTTC. Its translation is CASSLLQGPYEQYF. V is TRBV5-5 and J is TRBJ2-7, with a possible D match to TRBD1 (6 bases). The CDR3 has 14 amino acids. V lost 1 base, J lost 2 bases, and 10 bases lay in between. Germline V gene lookup returns CDR1 SGHKS and CDR2 YYEKEE (reference sequence).

The chain has TRBV5-6 and TRBJ1-3, with D hard to call. CDR1 and CDR2 (germline): SGHDT, YYEEEE. The length of the CDR3 is 14 residues. The V end was cut by 5 bases, the J end by 4 bases, with 13 bases between. The CDR3 DNA reads as TGTGCCAGCAGTTACGGGGTGATGGGAAACACCATATATTTT. This gives the protein CASSYGVMGNTIYF.

The chain has TRBV2 and TRBJ1-2, with TRBD1 matching over 7 bases. The junction had 5 bases not matched to a gene; V was cut back by 9 bases and J by 4 bases. Germline V gene sequence: CDR1 SNHLY, CDR2 FYNNEI. The CDR3 runs 12 residues. In DNA, the CDR3 is TGTGCCAGAGGTAGGGACAGCTATGGCTACACCTTC. Residues: CARGRDSYGYTF.

This chain links TRBV19 with TRBJ2-1; tentatively, D is TRBD1 (6 bases). This CDR3 has 13 amino acids. CDR1 is LNHDA and CDR2 is SQIVND in the germline V gene (reference sequence). Trimming removed 6 bases from V and 4 bases from J, with 10 bases in between. The CDR3 coding sequence is TGTGCCAGTAGCCAGGGGCCATACAATGAGCAGTTCTTC. Amino acids: CASSQGPYNEQFF. Complete variable domain (other parts from reference TRBV19 and TRBJ2-1): DGGITQSPKYLFRKEGQNVTLSCEQNLNHDAMYWYRQDPGQGLRLIYYSQIVNDFQKGDIAEGYSVSREKKESFPLTVTSAQKNPTAFYLCASSQGPYNEQFFGPGTRLTVL.

The rearrangement uses TRBV6-5 and TRBJ2-7; D is perhaps TRBD1 (6 bases). The CDR3 has 12 amino acids. The ends were cut back, 8 bases at V and 4 bases at J, with 12 bases in the middle. Per the germline V gene, CDR1 is MNHEY and CDR2 is SVGAGI. The chain's CDR3 is CASWTQGYEQYF. As DNA, the CDR3 is TGTGCCAGCTGGACACAGGGTTACGAGCAGTACTTC.

The J gene is TRBJ2-5, the V gene TRBV5-1; tentatively, D is TRBD2 (6 bases). There are 17 residues in the CDR3. Germline V lookup: CDR1 SGHRS, CDR2 YFSETQ. V lost 0 bases to trimming and J lost 2 bases, with 17 bases between them. The DNA of the CDR3 is TGCGCCAGCAGCTTGGCCGTGGGTAGCGGACTGCAAGAGACCCAGTACTTC. It encodes CASSLAVGSGLQETQYF.

This chain joins TRBV29-1 and TRBJ2-3, with 9 bases that match TRBD2. Germline V gene sequence: CDR1 SQVTM, CDR2 ANQGSEA. Trimming removed 1 base from V and 3 bases from J; junction bases left unmatched: 8. The CDR3 contains 16 residues. CDR3 DNA: TGCAGCGTTGAAGCGGAAATAGCGGGGGCAACAGATACGCAGTATTTT. As protein: CSVEAEIAGATDTQYF.